Sequencing of this T cell receptor (beta chain) was carried out in a study of blood T cell repertoires in COVID-19. Study at large: Samples came from the United States, Italy and Spain, spanning acute and convalescent COVID-19. From T cells, B-cell-depleted T cells, or PBMCs came the material, which was cDNA or gDNA.

Authors' data handling: Reference gene primers were amplified, and this amplification served to estimate nucleated cell counts. Using immunoSEQ multiplex PCR, the repertoire was profiled, and TCRdb retains in-frame clones only, with some absent. Clone size and the V and J calls come from that table; the DNA yielded D and trimming. In the table there are around 160,000 clones, more than 65% of which are singletons. The sample comprised peripheral blood. This sequence was found in a woman of 80 years or more with acute or convalescent COVID-19.

In DNA form, the CDR3 reads TGTGCCAGCTCACCCAGGGGGGCTAATGAAAAACTGTTTTTT. This translates into CASSPRGANEKLFF. The rearrangement uses TRBV18 and TRBJ1-4; 7 positions match TRBD1. The V and J ends lost 3 bases and 3 bases, in that order; junction bases with no gene match: 1. Germline-derived CDR1 and CDR2 are KGHSH and LQKENI. The CDR3 has 14 amino acids.